These 8 T cell receptor beta chains originate from one sample sequenced in a study of blood T cell repertoires in COVID-19. Only in-frame clones appear in the TCRdb table, and some are missing; sequencing was by immunoSEQ multiplex PCR. The sample yields fewer than 200,000 clones, about 90% seen once. The specimen was peripheral blood. The receptors derive from a young man with COVID-19, enrolled during active disease.

The chain couples TRBV7-3 to TRBJ1-2, with D perhaps matching TRBD1 (6 bases). The CDR3 spans 16 residues. Trimming took off 2 bases at V and 5 bases at J, with 18 bases between the two ends. Germline V gives CDR1 SGHTA, CDR2 FQGTGA. CDR3 sequence reads: CASSLFAAGEGYGYTF. CDR3 sequence (DNA): TGTGCCAGCAGCTTATTTGCGGCAGGGGAAGGGTATGGCTACACCTTC. Variable domain in full (rest from reference TRBV7-3 and TRBJ1-2): GAGVSQTPSNKVTEKGKYVELRCDPISGHTALYWYRQSLGQGPEFLIYFQGTGAADDSGLPNDRFFAVRPEGSVSTLKIQRTERGDSAVYLCASSLFAAGEGYGYTFGSGTRLTVV.

This clone occurred a few times. The V gene is TRBV6-1, the J gene TRBJ1-1; D is undetermined. Deletions cut 0 bases from V and 7 bases from J, with 15 bases between. Germline CDR1 is MNHNS and CDR2 is SASEGT. The CDR3 length is 15 residues. The CDR3 loop is CASSEAWAIPNEAFF. The CDR3 nucleotides are TGTGCCAGCAGTGAAGCATGGGCTATCCCAAATGAAGCTTTCTTT.

This clone showed up just once. The chain carries TRBV7-3 and TRBJ2-2; 14 positions match TRBD2. The V and J ends lost 2 bases and 7 bases, in that order; junction bases with no gene match: 6. Germline loops: CDR1 SGHTA, CDR2 FQGTGA. The CDR3 length is 17 residues. CDR3 coding DNA: TGTGCCAGCAGCTTAGGGGGACTAGCGGGAGACCACGGGGAGCTGTTTTTT. Protein: CASSLGGLAGDHGELFF.

The chain links TRBV24-1 to TRBJ1-2, with 9 bases lining up with TRBD1. Germline CDR1 KGHDR, CDR2 SFDVKD. The CDR3 loop spans 15 amino acids. J gave up 2 bases and V 4 bases, and 4 bases lay outside the gene matches. The CDR3 sequence: CATSEPGTGNYGYTF. As DNA, the CDR3 is TGTGCCACCAGTGAACCCGGGACAGGGAACTATGGCTACACCTTC.

V usage is TRBV19 and J usage is TRBJ2-3; no firm D call. With 1 base removed from V and 9 bases from J, the gap between germline ends came to 14 bases. The CDR3 has 14 residues. CDR1 is LNHDA, CDR2 SQIVND, per germline (reference sequence). The CDR3 loop reads CASSIVREESTQYF. The CDR3 region has the DNA TGTGCCAGTAGTATAGTACGCGAGGAGTCAACGCAGTATTTT.

This sequence joins TRBV11-2 and TRBJ2-2; no firm D call. Deletions cut 5 bases from V and 1 base from J, with 14 bases between. Germline V gene sequence: CDR1 SGHAT, CDR2 FQNNGV. The CDR3 is 16 residues long. CDR3 DNA sequence: TGTGCCAGCAGCCCCTTGACAAGGTTGAACACCGGGGAGCTGTTTTTT. This codes for CASSPLTRLNTGELFF.

The rearrangement joins TRBV4-3 to TRBJ1-6, with 7 bases identical to TRBD1. The V gene end was trimmed by 3 bases and the J gene end by 9 bases; junction bases not matched to a gene: 8. This CDR3 spans 15 amino acids. Per the germline V gene, CDR1 is LGHNA and CDR2 is YSLEER. As DNA, the CDR3 is TGCGCCAGCAGCCAGATGACAGGGAATAGTTCACCCCTCCACTTT. Protein: CASSQMTGNSSPLHF.

CDR3 sequence reads: CASKTAIAGANVLTF. CDR3 bases: TGTGCCAGCAAGACAGCCATTGCTGGGGCCAACGTCCTGACTTTC. V usage is TRBV6-1 and J usage is TRBJ2-6, with D possibly being TRBD1 (5 bases). Germline CDR1 reads MNHNS; CDR2 reads SASEGT. The CDR3 is made up of 15 amino acids. Trimming cost V 7 bases and J 2 bases, with 12 bases left between them.